Listed below are T cell receptor beta chains from one sample, sequenced in a study of identifying expanded T cells in peripheral blood. Generated by immunoSEQ multiplex PCR, the TCRdb table keeps only in-frame clones and is missing some. The sample contains roughly 100,000 clones, about nine tenths of which appear only once. The sequenced sample was blood. The receptors stem from a person aged 18 to 75 in good health. CDR3s include the opening cysteine and the closing phenylalanine or tryptophan. Fields, in order: D gene, V gene, J gene, clone size, CDR3 protein, CDR3 DNA. The D gene is left open where the match is weak. Clone sizes are given selectively: once, few, many, or a class where the clone is expanded.

d_call: TRBD1
v_call: TRBV6-6
j_call: TRBJ2-7
clone_size: .
cdr3_aa: CASSYSRGQNYEQYF
cdr3_nt: TGTGCCAGCAGTTACTCGAGGGGACAGAACTACGAGCAGTACTTC

d_call: .
v_call: TRBV4-3
j_call: TRBJ2-7
clone_size: once
cdr3_aa: CASSQEKTGLHEQYF
cdr3_nt: TGCGCCAGCAGCCAAGAGAAGACAGGCCTACACGAGCAGTACTTC

d_call: .
v_call: TRBV6-1
j_call: TRBJ1-5
clone_size: .
cdr3_aa: CASSENWNQPQHF
cdr3_nt: TGTGCCAGCAGTGAAAACTGGAATCAGCCCCAGCATTTT

d_call: .
v_call: TRBV6-6
j_call: TRBJ1-4
clone_size: .
cdr3_aa: CASAGSGGEKLFF
cdr3_nt: TGTGCCAGCGCTGGGTCCGGGGGGGAAAAACTGTTTTTT

d_call: .
v_call: TRBV13
j_call: TRBJ2-2
clone_size: once
cdr3_aa: CASSLGRLVSDKNTGELFF
cdr3_nt: TGTGCCAGCAGCTTAGGCCGTTTAGTTTCAGATAAGAACACCGGGGAGCTGTTTTTT

d_call: .
v_call: TRBV29-1
j_call: TRBJ1-5
clone_size: .
cdr3_aa: CSVLGSGNCNQPQHF
cdr3_nt: TGCAGCGTTCTTGGCAGCGGGAATTGCAATCAGCCCCAGCATTTT

d_call: TRBD2
v_call: TRBV7-2
j_call: TRBJ2-7
clone_size: .
cdr3_aa: CASSLAGGSSYEQYF
cdr3_nt: TGTGCCAGCAGCTTAGCGGGGGGGAGCTCCTACGAGCAGTACTTC

d_call: .
v_call: TRBV5-6
j_call: TRBJ2-7
clone_size: once
cdr3_aa: CASRGGWDEQYF
cdr3_nt: TGTGCCAGCAGAGGGGGGTGGGACGAGCAGTACTTC

d_call: TRBD1
v_call: TRBV30
j_call: TRBJ1-5
clone_size: .
cdr3_aa: CAWRATGGADQPQHF
cdr3_nt: TGTGCCTGGAGAGCGACAGGGGGCGCAGACCAGCCCCAGCATTTT

d_call: .
v_call: TRBV7-9
j_call: TRBJ1-5
clone_size: .
cdr3_aa: CASSLSYQPQHF
cdr3_nt: TGTGCCAGCAGCTTATCGTATCAGCCCCAGCATTTT

d_call: .
v_call: TRBV10-2
j_call: TRBJ1-4
clone_size: .
cdr3_aa: CASRNIAANEKLFF
cdr3_nt: TGCGCCAGCAGGAACATTGCTGCTAATGAAAAACTGTTTTTT

d_call: .
v_call: TRBV19
j_call: TRBJ2-5
clone_size: .
cdr3_aa: CASSIREQETQYF
cdr3_nt: TGTGCCAGTAGTATCCGGGAACAAGAGACCCAGTACTTC

d_call: .
v_call: TRBV15
j_call: TRBJ2-1
clone_size: .
cdr3_aa: CATSRGRIAAYNEQFF
cdr3_nt: TGTGCCACCAGCAGAGGAAGAATAGCCGCCTACAATGAGCAGTTCTTC

d_call: TRBD2
v_call: TRBV15
j_call: TRBJ2-2
clone_size: once
cdr3_aa: CATSRRLAGASTGELFF
cdr3_nt: TGTGCCACCAGCAGAAGACTAGCGGGGGCTTCCACCGGGGAGCTGTTTTTT

d_call: .
v_call: TRBV7-9
j_call: TRBJ2-2
clone_size: .
cdr3_aa: CASTGFQLRITANTGELFF
cdr3_nt: TGTGCCAGTACCGGTTTTCAGCTAAGGATAACAGCGAACACCGGGGAGCTGTTTTTT

d_call: .
v_call: TRBV27
j_call: TRBJ1-5
clone_size: .
cdr3_aa: CASSLSRQSNQPQHF
cdr3_nt: TGTGCCAGCAGTTTATCGAGACAGAGCAATCAGCCCCAGCATTTT

d_call: .
v_call: TRBV4-1
j_call: TRBJ1-3
clone_size: .
cdr3_aa: CASSQEGFAGNTIYF
cdr3_nt: TGCGCCAGCAGCCAAGAGGGGTTTGCGGGAAACACCATATATTTT

d_call: .
v_call: TRBV9
j_call: TRBJ2-3
clone_size: .
cdr3_aa: CASSRKQGGTDTQYF
cdr3_nt: TGTGCCAGCAGCCGGAAACAGGGTGGGACAGATACGCAGTATTTT

d_call: TRBD1
v_call: TRBV5-6
j_call: TRBJ2-3
clone_size: .
cdr3_aa: CASSEGDSTQYF
cdr3_nt: TGTGCCAGCAGCGAGGGGGACAGTACGCAGTATTTT

d_call: .
v_call: TRBV5-4
j_call: TRBJ1-3
clone_size: few
cdr3_aa: CASSFAGRSGNTIYF
cdr3_nt: TGTGCCAGCAGCTTTGCAGGGCGCTCTGGAAACACCATATATTTT

d_call: TRBD1
v_call: TRBV6-6
j_call: TRBJ1-1
clone_size: .
cdr3_aa: CASTLQGPGTEAFF
cdr3_nt: TGTGCCAGCACACTACAGGGGCCGGGCACTGAAGCTTTCTTT

d_call: .
v_call: TRBV11-2
j_call: TRBJ2-7
clone_size: .
cdr3_aa: CASSLVGTRSEQYF
cdr3_nt: TGTGCCAGCAGCTTAGTAGGAACAAGGTCCGAGCAGTACTTC

d_call: .
v_call: TRBV11-2
j_call: TRBJ2-3
clone_size: .
cdr3_aa: CASSHRRTDTQYF
cdr3_nt: TGTGCCAGCAGCCATCGCCGCACAGATACGCAGTATTTT

d_call: TRBD2
v_call: TRBV9
j_call: TRBJ2-7
clone_size: once
cdr3_aa: CASSIGLAGAYEQYF
cdr3_nt: TGTGCCAGCAGCATTGGACTAGCGGGGGCCTACGAGCAGTACTTC

d_call: TRBD2
v_call: TRBV29-1
j_call: TRBJ2-3
clone_size: .
cdr3_aa: CSVEDPAGVTDTQYF
cdr3_nt: TGCAGCGTTGAAGATCCAGCGGGAGTAACAGATACGCAGTATTTT

d_call: TRBD1
v_call: TRBV19
j_call: TRBJ2-1
clone_size: once
cdr3_aa: CATWDRGGNEQFF
cdr3_nt: TGTGCCACATGGGACAGGGGGGGCAATGAGCAGTTCTTC

d_call: .
v_call: TRBV19
j_call: TRBJ2-5
clone_size: .
cdr3_aa: CASSVDRGGETQYF
cdr3_nt: TGTGCCAGTAGTGTCGACAGGGGAGGGGAGACCCAGTACTTC

d_call: .
v_call: TRBV4-2
j_call: TRBJ1-4
clone_size: .
cdr3_aa: CASSQVTAAGWEKLFF
cdr3_nt: TGTGCCAGCAGCCAAGTGACGGCGGCAGGGTGGGAAAAACTGTTTTTT

d_call: .
v_call: TRBV7-2
j_call: TRBJ2-1
clone_size: .
cdr3_aa: CASSPRDNNEQFF
cdr3_nt: TGTGCCAGCAGTCCTCGGGACAACAATGAGCAGTTCTTC

d_call: .
v_call: TRBV5-4
j_call: TRBJ2-1
clone_size: once
cdr3_aa: CASSLDRTPYNEQFF
cdr3_nt: TGTGCCAGCAGCTTGGACAGAACCCCCTACAATGAGCAGTTCTTC

d_call: .
v_call: TRBV18
j_call: TRBJ1-3
clone_size: .
cdr3_aa: CASSPPRQGPGNTIYF
cdr3_nt: TGTGCCAGCTCACCTCCGAGGCAGGGACCTGGAAACACCATATATTTT

d_call: .
v_call: TRBV10-3
j_call: TRBJ1-1
clone_size: .
cdr3_aa: CAIKWDGALNTEAFF
cdr3_nt: TGTGCCATAAAATGGGACGGAGCCTTGAACACTGAAGCTTTCTTT

d_call: .
v_call: TRBV11-2
j_call: TRBJ2-1
clone_size: .
cdr3_aa: CASSSLGSGGHKEQFF
cdr3_nt: TGTGCCAGCAGCTCTCTGGGGTCGGGGGGCCATAAAGAGCAGTTCTTC

d_call: .
v_call: TRBV18
j_call: TRBJ2-3
clone_size: .
cdr3_aa: CASSPTVSSTDTQYF
cdr3_nt: TGTGCCAGCTCACCCACAGTTTCTAGCACAGATACGCAGTATTTT

d_call: .
v_call: TRBV7-3
j_call: TRBJ2-1
clone_size: once
cdr3_aa: CASSPMLIGTSYNEQFF
cdr3_nt: TGTGCCAGCAGCCCAATGCTGATCGGGACATCCTACAATGAGCAGTTCTTC

d_call: TRBD2
v_call: TRBV7-2
j_call: TRBJ2-5
clone_size: few
cdr3_aa: CASSQDREGQETQYF
cdr3_nt: TGTGCCAGCAGCCAAGACCGGGAGGGCCAAGAGACCCAGTACTTC

d_call: TRBD2
v_call: TRBV6-4
j_call: TRBJ2-1
clone_size: .
cdr3_aa: CASSDGLAGVNEQFF
cdr3_nt: TGTGCCAGCAGTGACGGACTAGCGGGAGTAAATGAGCAGTTCTTC

d_call: TRBD2
v_call: TRBV5-1
j_call: TRBJ2-1
clone_size: .
cdr3_aa: CASSLGGLAGYNEQFF
cdr3_nt: TGCGCCAGCAGCTTGGGGGGACTAGCGGGGTACAATGAGCAGTTCTTC

d_call: .
v_call: TRBV9
j_call: TRBJ1-2
clone_size: .
cdr3_aa: CASSVAWSGHGYTF
cdr3_nt: TGTGCCAGCAGCGTAGCTTGGTCAGGCCATGGCTACACCTTC

d_call: .
v_call: TRBV30
j_call: TRBJ2-5
clone_size: .
cdr3_aa: CAWIQRGKTQYF
cdr3_nt: TGTGCCTGGATTCAGAGGGGGAAGACCCAGTACTTC

d_call: .
v_call: TRBV11-2
j_call: TRBJ1-2
clone_size: .
cdr3_aa: CASSERSNSNYGYTF
cdr3_nt: TGTGCCAGCAGCGAGCGGAGCAACTCGAACTATGGCTACACCTTC

d_call: .
v_call: TRBV7-8
j_call: TRBJ2-2
clone_size: .
cdr3_aa: CASSLLNTNTGELFF
cdr3_nt: TGTGCCAGCAGCCTCCTGAACACGAACACCGGGGAGCTGTTTTTT

d_call: TRBD1
v_call: TRBV2
j_call: TRBJ2-7
clone_size: .
cdr3_aa: CASSDSGTASYEQYF
cdr3_nt: TGTGCCAGCAGTGATTCTGGGACAGCAAGCTACGAGCAGTACTTC

d_call: .
v_call: TRBV5-1
j_call: TRBJ2-7
clone_size: .
cdr3_aa: CASSLDIISYEQYF
cdr3_nt: TGCGCCAGCAGCTTGGACATAATCTCCTACGAGCAGTACTTC

d_call: .
v_call: TRBV9
j_call: TRBJ1-3
clone_size: few
cdr3_aa: CASSPTELSTIYF
cdr3_nt: TGTGCCAGCAGCCCCACCGAATTGAGCACCATATATTTT

d_call: TRBD1
v_call: TRBV10-3
j_call: TRBJ2-1
clone_size: .
cdr3_aa: CAIRDRESYNEQFF
cdr3_nt: TGTGCCATCAGGGACAGGGAGTCCTACAATGAGCAGTTCTTC

d_call: .
v_call: TRBV7-9
j_call: TRBJ1-4
clone_size: .
cdr3_aa: CASSLPQGDEKLFF
cdr3_nt: TGTGCCAGCAGCTTACCACAGGGCGATGAAAAACTGTTTTTT

d_call: TRBD2
v_call: TRBV4-1
j_call: TRBJ2-1
clone_size: .
cdr3_aa: CASSQDRTSGVYNEQFF
cdr3_nt: TGCGCCAGCAGCCAAGATAGGACTAGCGGGGTCTACAATGAGCAGTTCTTC

d_call: .
v_call: TRBV7-2
j_call: TRBJ2-7
clone_size: .
cdr3_aa: CASSRTAPYEQYF
cdr3_nt: TGTGCCAGCAGCCGGACAGCCCCCTACGAGCAGTACTTC

d_call: .
v_call: TRBV14
j_call: TRBJ2-4
clone_size: .
cdr3_aa: CASSQSGIAKNIQYF
cdr3_nt: TGTGCCAGCAGCCAAAGCGGTATAGCCAAAAACATTCAGTACTTC

d_call: .
v_call: TRBV6-1
j_call: TRBJ2-1
clone_size: once
cdr3_aa: CASNKYYNEQFF
cdr3_nt: TGTGCCAGCAACAAGTATTACAATGAGCAGTTCTTC

d_call: .
v_call: TRBV5-1
j_call: TRBJ2-2
clone_size: .
cdr3_aa: CASSFLIGGRASTGELFF
cdr3_nt: TGCGCCAGCAGCTTTCTGATCGGGGGACGAGCGTCCACCGGGGAGCTGTTTTTT

d_call: TRBD2
v_call: TRBV19
j_call: TRBJ2-3
clone_size: .
cdr3_aa: CASSPGLAGTDTQYF
cdr3_nt: TGTGCCAGTAGTCCGGGACTAGCGGGCACAGATACGCAGTATTTT

d_call: TRBD1
v_call: TRBV30
j_call: TRBJ2-7
clone_size: .
cdr3_aa: CAWSVTGTGGYEQYF
cdr3_nt: TGTGCCTGGAGTGTCACCGGGACAGGGGGCTACGAGCAGTACTTC